These 29 T cell receptor beta chains were all obtained from the same sample, sequenced in a study of CD8+CD57+ T cells in acquired aplastic anemia. Patients picked for sequencing had shown CD8+CD57+ cell expansion detected by flow cytometry. Profiling of TCR beta VDJ combinations and CDR3 sequences used genomic DNA as template. One entry per CDR3 protein, called by TCRdb with MiXCR from the reads. The sample has 200,000 to 300,000 distinct CDR3 sequences; 82% are singletons. Sequences were obtained from sorted CD4+, CD8+, or CD8+CD57+ T cells (not recorded which) from PBMCs. Receptors originate from a human donor with aplastic anemia.

The table lists this clonotype with a count of one. Given the absence of the conserved phenylalanine or tryptophan at the CDR3 end, a read error is likely. It is unclear where the CDR3 begins or ends on the DNA, so no DNA is shown, and the CDR3 is as TCRdb lists it. The gene calls are TRBV10-3 and TRBJ2-2; the DNA was not used to check the table's D call, TRBD1. Both ends counted, the CDR3 spans 15 residues. Germline CDR1 ENHRY, CDR2 SYGVKD. CDR3: CATSDLATGTGELTI.

In regard to this clonotype: Sequence at one end of the junction differs from germline and may be a read error. CDR3 region: CASRAQGHNSPLHF. CDR3 DNA: TGTGCCAGCAGGGCACAGGGTCATAATTCGCCCCTCCATTTT. The genes are TRBV2 and TRBJ1-6, with a tentative D call TRBD1 (6 bases). Germline CDR1 reads SNHLY; CDR2 reads FYNNEI. The CDR3 is 14 residues long.

This clonotype was detected once. The rearrangement uses TRBV7-9 and TRBJ1-2; no clear D gene. This CDR3 region has 16 residues. Looked up from germline, CDR1 is SEHNR and CDR2 is FQNEAQ (reference sequence). V lost 3 bases, J lost 11 bases, and 25 bases lay in between. The CDR3 DNA sequence: TGTGCCAGCAGCTTGCAGAGAAGCGGGCGGAGATATGAGTACACCTTC. Translation: CASSLQRSGRRYEYTF. Variable domain in full (rest from reference TRBV7-9 and TRBJ1-2): DTGVSQNPRHKITKRGQNVTFRCDPISEHNRLYWYRQTLGQGPEFLTYFQNEAQLEKSRLLSDRFSAERPKGSFSTLEIQRTEQGDSAMYLCASSLQRSGRRYEYTFGSGTRLTVV.

This chain uses TRBV7-3 with TRBJ1-1; D might be TRBD1 (5 bases). V lost 2 bases to trimming and J lost 13 bases, with 23 bases between them. This CDR3 region has 15 residues. Looked up from germline, CDR1 is SGHTA and CDR2 is FQGTGA. The CDR3 sequence is CASSLGVTGNGELFF. Written as DNA, the CDR3 is TGTGCCAGCAGCTTAGGGGTAACAGGCAACGGTGAGCTTTTCTTT. The whole variable domain, remainder taken from reference TRBV7-3 and TRBJ1-1, is GAGVSQTPSNKVTEKGKYVELRCDPISGHTALYWYRQSLGQGPEFLIYFQGTGAADDSGLPNDRFFAVRPEGSVSTLKIQRTERGDSAVYLCASSLGVTGNGELFFGQGTRLTVV.

The chain employs TRBV15 and TRBJ2-7, with D perhaps being TRBD1 or TRBD2 (6 bases each). The CDR3 is made up of 14 amino acids. Germline lookup yields CDR1 LNHNV and CDR2 YYDKDF (reference sequence). The CDR3 reads CASSGPRGAYEQYV. As DNA, the CDR3 is TGTGCCAGCAGCGGCCCTAGGGGGGCCTACGAGCAGTACGTC.

This clonotype has only one observation. Since a much larger clone is just one base distant, this may be a read error. The CDR3 ends on some other residue instead of the conserved phenylalanine or tryptophan, so this is likely a read error. The DNA is omitted, as the CDR3 cannot be located on it reliably, and the CDR3 follows TCRdb's listing. The rearrangement uses TRBV9 and TRBJ1-1; the DNA was not used to check the table's D call, TRBD1. A total of 13 residues make up the CDR3, ends included. Germline loops: CDR1 SGDLS, CDR2 YYNGEE. This CDR3 reads CASSPRDRGLDYV.

Concerning this clonotype itself: A read error may be the cause here, since a much bigger clone is one base away. V is TRBV5-8 and J is TRBJ2-5; 7 nucleotides align to TRBD2. Germline V gene data show CDR1 as SGHTS and CDR2 as YDEGEE. The CDR3 length is 12 residues. Trimming cost V 3 bases and J 5 bases; bases outside gene matches: 1. In nucleotides, the CDR3 is TGTGCCAGCAGCTGGACTAGGGAGACCCAGTACTTC. Residues: CASSWTRETQYF.

The chain has TRBV9 and TRBJ1-2; the D is unclear. Trimming cost V 4 bases and J 9 bases, with 25 bases left between them. The CDR3 covers 16 residues. Germline V gives CDR1 SGDLS, CDR2 YYNGEE. CDR3 DNA sequence: TGTGCCAGCAGCATGGGGAGGGTGGAGCCCGAATATTGCTACACCTTC. The encoded protein is CASSMGRVEPEYCYTF.

The chain uses TRBV3-2 and TRBJ1-3. TRBV3-2 is a pseudogene segment. This CDR3 contains 16 residues. The CDR3 spells CASSQPGPSTGNTIYF. As DNA, the CDR3 is TGTGCCAGCAGCCAACCCGGCCCTTCTACTGGAAACACCATATATTTT.

Note on this clonotype: No conserved phenylalanine or tryptophan is present at the end of the CDR3, so a read error is the likely explanation. V and J are TRBV7-3 and TRBJ2-5, with D perhaps TRBD1 (5 bases). This CDR3 spans 13 amino acids. The V end was cut by 7 bases, the J end by 10 bases, with 19 bases between. Germline values: CDR1 SGHTA, CDR2 FQGTGA. CDR3 in DNA: TGTGCCAGCACCTTTCAGGGCAAAGACGTCCAGTACTTA. Protein: CASTFQGKDVQYL.

This chain links TRBV7-6 with TRBJ2-7; possible D gene TRBD1, 6 bases. CDR1 is SGHVS and CDR2 is FNYEAQ in the germline V gene. The CDR3 spans 13 residues. Trimming shortened V by 5 bases and J by 11 bases, and 19 bases separated the two germline ends. The CDR3 nucleotides are TGTGCCAGCAGCGTAGGGGGTAGGAAAGAAGAGTACTTC. Translated: CASSVGGRKEEYF.

The chain carries TRBV7-3 and TRBJ2-6; 9 positions match TRBD2. J gave up 15 bases and V 6 bases, and 18 bases lay outside the gene matches. In germline, CDR1 is SGHTA, CDR2 FQGTGA. This CDR3 is built from 16 residues. The CDR3 sequence is CASSSSGTWGETHLTF. The CDR3 DNA sequence: TGTGCCAGCAGTTCTAGCGGGACTTGGGGAGAGACCCACCTGACTTTC.

This clonotype was picked up a small number of times. V and J are TRBV19 and TRBJ2-1; 10 bases are a match to TRBD1. Unmatched junction bases numbered 6, after V lost 0 bases and J lost 4 bases. The CDR3 spans 17 residues. Germline-derived CDR1 and CDR2 are LNHDA and SQIVND (reference sequence). The CDR3 coding sequence is TGTGCCAGTAGTATAGAATGGACAGGGGGTAGGTACAATGAGCAGTTCTTC. Residues: CASSIEWTGGRYNEQFF.

This chain links TRBV15 with TRBJ2-2; possibly TRBD1 for D (5 bases). CDR1 LNHNV and CDR2 YYDKDF come from the germline V gene (reference sequence). Trimming took 11 bases from V and 5 from J, leaving 15 bases between them. The CDR3 covers 13 residues. CDR3 sequence (DNA): TGTGCCTCTCAGGGAAGTAGGACCGGGGAGCTGTTTTTT. It translates to CASQGSRTGELFF.

This chain uses TRBV2 with TRBJ2-2; D is uncertain. The CDR3 sequence is 12 residues long. Germline V gives CDR1 SNHLY, CDR2 FYNNEI. V lost 6 bases and J 16 bases, leaving 18 bases between the germline ends. The CDR3 loop is CASSLVPADPFF. In nucleotides, the CDR3 is TGTGCCAGCAGCTTAGTACCCGCGGATCCGTTTTTT.

V gene TRBV2 combines with J gene TRBJ2-3, with 10 bases lining up with TRBD1. The CDR3 length is 16 residues. Germline-derived CDR1 and CDR2 are SNHLY and FYNNEI. The V segment lost 6 bases and the J segment 0 bases; nucleotides outside the gene matches: 6. CDR3 in DNA: TGTGCCAGCAGAGGCAGACAGGGGGCAAGCACAGATACGCAGTATTTT. This sequence encodes CASRGRQGASTDTQYF.

The gene calls are TRBV13 and TRBJ2-6; D is uncertain. Trimming pared 5 bases from V and 4 bases from J, leaving 15 bases between. Germline-derived CDR1 and CDR2 are PRHDT and FYEKMQ (reference sequence). The CDR3 covers 16 residues. CDR3 bases: TGTGCCAGCAGCCATCCGGGTAGCTACGGGGCCAACGTCCTGACTTTC. Protein product: CASSHPGSYGANVLTF.

Worth noting for this clonotype: Its ends do not fully match the called genes, so a read error is possible. The V gene is TRBV2, the J gene TRBJ2-5; the match to TRBD2 covers 7 bases. The CDR3 loop spans 15 amino acids. CDR1 is SNHLY and CDR2 is FYNNEI in the germline V gene. The CDR3 protein is CASSGGGGPNAEAFF. CDR3 coding DNA: TGTGCCAGCAGTGGGGGGGGGGGTCCGAACGCTGAAGCGTTCTTC. The full variable domain, rest sourced from reference TRBV2 and TRBJ2-5, is EPEVTQTPSHQVTQMGQEVILRCVPISNHLYFYWYRQILGQKVEFLVSFYNNEISEKSEIFDDQFSVERPDGSNFTLKIRSTKLEDSAMYFCASSGGGGPNAEAFFGPGTRLLVL.

On this clonotype itself: Without the conserved terminal phenylalanine or tryptophan, this CDR3 likely stems from a read error. The chain couples TRBV7-9 to TRBJ2-3; possibly TRBD1 or TRBD2 for D (5 bases each). CDR1 and CDR2 from the germline V gene are SEHNR and FQNEAQ (reference sequence). V was pared by 4 bases and J by 11 bases, with 16 bases between. The CDR3 contains 13 residues. CDR3 DNA sequence: TGTGCCAGCAGCTATCGGGGCAGCGAGGGGCAGTATGAT. This gives the protein CASSYRGSEGQYD.

This sequence joins TRBV7-2 and TRBJ1-1, with 7 bases identical to TRBD1. There are 11 residues in the CDR3. Trimming cost V 4 bases and J 8 bases; bases outside gene matches: 1. Germline V gives CDR1 SGHTA, CDR2 FQGNSA. The CDR3 nucleotides are TGTGCCAGCAGCTCGGGACAGGAAGCTTTCTTT. Translated, it gives CASSSGQEAFF.

The chain is built from TRBV7-3 and TRBJ2-6; a possible D gene is TRBD2 (5 bases). The germline CDR1 and CDR2 sequences are SGHTA and FQGTGA. V lost 7 bases and J 14 bases, leaving 27 bases between the germline ends. This CDR3 has 16 residues. CDR3 DNA sequence: TGTGCCAGCACCAGAGCGGCCAGCGCCGTTGCCCACTTCCTGACTTTC. This translates into CASTRAASAVAHFLTF.

Remarks on this clonotype: The DNA is left out, because the CDR3 cannot be placed on it with certainty; the CDR3 is given as TCRdb lists it. The rearrangement links TRBV7-3 to TRBJ1-1; the D segment call TRBD1 is taken from the table without a DNA check. The germline CDR1 and CDR2 sequences are SGHTA and FQGTGA. The CDR3 has 15 residues if both end residues are counted. The CDR3 loop is CASSLNGGPLFFGFF.

The J gene is TRBJ2-7, the V gene TRBV7-2; possibly TRBD2 for D (6 bases). Looked up from germline, CDR1 is SGHTA and CDR2 is FQGNSA. Trimming removed 3 bases at V and 1 base at J, with 22 bases between. This CDR3 comprises 18 residues. This CDR3 is CASSFHGNGRALSYEQYV. In DNA form, the CDR3 reads TGTGCCAGCAGCTTTCACGGAAACGGGAGAGCCCTTTCCTACGAGCAGTACGTC.

The sample holds one count of this clonotype. Mismatch with germline at one junction end may stem from a read error. This chain links TRBV7-9 with TRBJ2-5; possible D gene TRBD2, 5 bases. The CDR3 runs 12 residues. CDR1 and CDR2 from the germline V gene are SEHNR and FQNEAQ (reference sequence). CDR3 protein: CASSGVPGELFF. The CDR3 coding sequence is TGTGCCAGCAGCGGAGTACCCGGGGAGCTGTTTTTC.

A remark on this clonotype: Mismatch with germline at one junction end may stem from a read error. The chain recombines TRBV19 with TRBJ2-2; D call uncertain. The CDR3 sequence is 15 residues long. CDR1 is LNHDA and CDR2 is SQIVND in the germline V gene (reference sequence). Here the CDR3 DNA reads TGTGCCAGCAGCAGATTTGCCGGTAACACCAATGAGCTGTTCTTC. Amino acids: CASSRFAGNTNELFF.

The chain is built from TRBV5-5 and TRBJ2-7, with 7 bases that match TRBD1. Germline V CDR1 and CDR2: SGHKS, YYEKEE (reference sequence). CDR3 size: 18 residues. Unmatched junction bases numbered 17, after V lost 4 bases and J lost 1 base. The CDR3 reads CASSLVHDGTALSYEQYV. As DNA, the CDR3 is TGTGCCAGCAGCCTCGTTCACGACGGGACAGCCCTTTCCTACGAGCAGTACGTC.

The rearrangement joins TRBV10-2 to TRBJ1-1; weak D call: TRBD1 (6 bases). V dropped 8 bases and J dropped 2 bases, with 12 bases sitting between them. CDR3 length equals 13 residues. Germline values: CDR1 WSHSY, CDR2 SAAADI. This chain's CDR3 is CASAGQPNTEAFF. CDR3 nucleotides: TGCGCCAGCGCGGGACAACCAAACACTGAAGCTTTCTTT.

The rearrangement links TRBV13 to TRBJ2-1, with D uncertain. The length of the CDR3 is 13 residues. V dropped 4 bases and J dropped 7 bases, with 11 bases sitting between them. Germline V gene data show CDR1 as PRHDT and CDR2 as FYEKMQ (reference sequence). CDR3 residues: CASSSPTENEQFF. In DNA, the CDR3 is TGTGCCAGCAGCTCACCGACCGAGAATGAGCAGTTCTTC.

The chain is built from TRBV6-1 and TRBJ2-3; D is unresolved. V lost 7 bases and J lost 6, with 11 bases in between. The length of the CDR3 is 12 residues. The germline CDR1 and CDR2 sequences are MNHNS and SASEGT. CDR3 bases: TGTGCCAGCAATGACCCTAAGGATACGCAGTATTTT. It yields the protein CASNDPKDTQYF.